The source of this TCR beta chain is a study of neurological immune-mediated disorders. TCRdb analysed the 5' RACE reads with MiXCR anew, one entry per CDR3 protein. The sample carries tens of thousands of distinct CDR3 sequences, approximately 10% recorded once. This clonotype has more than one count but fewer than ten. Germline-derived CDR1 and CDR2 are WNHNN and SYGVQD (reference sequence). V lost 0 bases to trimming and J lost 4 bases; unmatched junction nucleotides: 2. The CDR3 is 15 amino acids. Sample: PBMCs. This TCR came from a man aged 35 to 55 in good health. The chain couples TRBV10-1 to TRBJ2-2, with 7 bases that match TRBD2. CDR3 amino acids: CASSESSGGTGELFF. CDR3 nucleotide sequence: TGCGCCAGCAGTGAGTCGTCGGGGGGCACCGGGGAGCTGTTTTTT.